What follows is one TCR beta chain and its context. The sample originates from a study of patients and donors after allogeneic stem cell transplantation. V dropped 1 base and J dropped 8 bases, with 8 bases sitting between them. Germline loops: CDR1 SGHVS, CDR2 FNYEAQ. The CDR3 length is 13 residues. TCRdb recomputed calls from the RT-PCR reads with MiXCR, one row per CDR3 protein. This table holds some 160,000 distinct CDR3 sequences, approximately 25% found once. Sequencing was carried out using blood, either unsorted or a sorted T cell fraction (not recorded which). This clonotype was obtained from a human donor who was either an allogeneic HSCT recipient or a stem cell or donor lymphocyte infusion donor (not recorded which). It is not recorded whose cells these are; they may come from a transplant donor. This rearrangement joins TRBV7-6 to TRBJ1-4, with D uncertain. The CDR3 is CASSLDRREKLFF. The DNA for the CDR3 is TGTGCCAGCAGCTTAGACCGGAGGGAAAAACTGTTTTTT.